A selection of T cell receptor beta chains follows, all from one sample in a study of T cell changes during pregnancy in multiple sclerosis. Here immunoSEQ multiplex PCR was the method, and the copy in TCRdb shows in-frame clones only, minus some. The profile shows some 79,000 clones, 80% to 95% of them singletons. Sequences were derived from CD4+ T cells from peripheral blood mononuclear cells, sampled in the second trimester of pregnancy. Receptor source: a female donor with multiple sclerosis, enrolled in a pregnancy study. Both conserved end residues are part of each CDR3. The order of the fields is D gene, J gene, V gene, clone size, CDR3 DNA, CDR3 protein. D genes are given only for firm matches. The listing skips clone size in some rows; elsewhere it reads once, few, many or a size class.

D: -; J: TRBJ1-4; V: TRBV4-1; size: -; DNA: TGCGCCAGCAGCCAAGACGGTCAGGGGTACGAAAAACTGTTTTTT; CDR3: CASSQDGQGYEKLFF
D: -; J: TRBJ2-7; V: TRBV7-2; size: -; DNA: TGTGCCAGCAGCTTAGGGGGACACTACTCCTACGAGCAGTACTTC; CDR3: CASSLGGHYSYEQYF
D: -; J: TRBJ2-7; V: TRBV7-9; size: -; DNA: TGTGCCAGCAGCTTAGGGACAGTTCTAATCGAGCAGTACTTC; CDR3: CASSLGTVLIEQYF
D: TRBD2; J: TRBJ2-5; V: TRBV4-3; size: -; DNA: TGCGCCAGCAGCCAAGATTATGGACTAGCGGGGGGGCGAGAGACCCAGTACTTC; CDR3: CASSQDYGLAGGRETQYF
D: -; J: TRBJ1-6; V: TRBV6-6; size: -; DNA: TGTGCCAGCACCCAGCGGGACACCAATTCACCCCTCCACTTT; CDR3: CASTQRDTNSPLHF
D: TRBD2; J: TRBJ2-5; V: TRBV10-1; size: -; DNA: TGCGCCAGCAGGGGGATTGAAGCGGGGGGGCGGGAGACCCAGTACTTC; CDR3: CASRGIEAGGRETQYF
D: -; J: TRBJ2-5; V: TRBV15; size: -; DNA: TGTGCCACCAGCCACAGGGCCCAAGAGACCCAGTACTTC; CDR3: CATSHRAQETQYF
D: TRBD1; J: TRBJ1-6; V: TRBV6-5; size: -; DNA: TGTGCCAGCAGTTACTCCACCGGGACAGCTAATTCACCCCTCCACTTT; CDR3: CASSYSTGTANSPLHF
D: -; J: TRBJ1-2; V: TRBV27; size: -; DNA: TGTGCCAGCAGTTCAGGGCGGGGCTACACCTTC; CDR3: CASSSGRGYTF
D: -; J: TRBJ2-5; V: TRBV18; size: once; DNA: TGTGCCAGCTCACCAATGGCCCAAGAGACCCAGTACTTC; CDR3: CASSPMAQETQYF
D: TRBD2; J: TRBJ2-5; V: TRBV18; size: -; DNA: TGTGCCAGCTCAAAGCTAGCGGGGGGATACCAAGAGACCCAGTACTTC; CDR3: CASSKLAGGYQETQYF
D: TRBD2; J: TRBJ2-7; V: TRBV6-6; size: -; DNA: TGTGCCAGCAGTTATGCTAGCGGGACCCGCAACGAGCAGTACTTC; CDR3: CASSYASGTRNEQYF